The 11 T cell receptor beta chains given below trace back to one sample, sequenced in a study of T-cell memory formation after mild COVID-19. TCRdb re-called the 5' RACE reads through MiXCR, storing one row per CDR3 protein. The sample consists of tens of thousands of distinct CDR3 sequences, about 12% of them appearing once. The sample comprised PBMCs or a T cell subset sorted from them (not recorded which). Receptors were obtained from a man younger than 35 who had mild COVID-19 (a few samples of this study predate the infection). Cell type and time point are not known.

The table lists this clonotype with many counts. The chain has TRBV6-5 and TRBJ2-7, with 9 bases aligning to TRBD2. V lost 7 bases to trimming and J lost 0 bases; unmatched junction nucleotides: 4. This CDR3 has 14 amino acids. The germline CDR1 and CDR2 sequences are MNHEY and SVGAGI. CDR3 sequence: CASTSGVNSYEQYF. CDR3 in DNA: TGTGCCAGCACTAGCGGGGTAAACTCCTACGAGCAGTACTTC.

J is TRBJ2-2 and V is TRBV6-1, with 9 bases fitting TRBD2. The germline V gene encodes CDR1 MNHNS and CDR2 SASEGT. V lost 5 bases and J lost 4; bases outside the gene matches: 5. The CDR3 runs to 15 residues. In DNA, the CDR3 is TGTGCCAGCAGTTTGCGGGGGGGCAGCACCGGGGAGCTGTTTTTT. It translates to CASSLRGGSTGELFF.

The J gene is TRBJ1-2, the V gene TRBV6-5; D gene uncertain. The germline V and J ends were trimmed by 4 bases and 8 bases, with 5 bases remaining between them. This CDR3 is 10 amino acids long. Germline CDR1 is MNHEY and CDR2 is SVGAGI. DNA of the CDR3: TGTGCCAGCAGTTCCGAGGGCTACACCTTC. Translated: CASSSEGYTF.

The chain recombines TRBV7-9 with TRBJ1-1; tentatively, D is TRBD1 (5 bases). This CDR3 region has 13 residues. CDR1 and CDR2 from the germline V gene are SEHNR and FQNEAQ (reference sequence). V lost 3 bases to trimming and J lost 1 base, with 6 bases between them. The CDR3 reads CASSFQGNTEAFF. CDR3 coding DNA: TGTGCCAGCAGCTTCCAGGGGAACACTGAAGCTTTCTTT.

This sequence joins TRBV6-2 or TRBV6-3 and TRBJ2-6, with 9 nucleotides matching TRBD1. The junction had 12 bases not matched to a gene; V was cut back by 6 bases and J by 0 bases. The CDR3 totals 19 residues. CDR1 and CDR2 (germline): MNHEY, SVGEGT. CDR3 in DNA: TGTGCCAGCAGAACCCGCTACAGGGGGCCCGGCTCTGGGGCCAACGTCCTGACTTTC. Translation: CASRTRYRGPGSGANVLTF.

The sample holds a few counts of this clonotype. The chain carries TRBV7-9 and TRBJ2-5; 7 positions agree with TRBD2. The CDR3 is made up of 15 amino acids. Losses at the gene ends were 5 bases for V and 4 bases for J; bases not matched to a gene: 10. Germline lookup yields CDR1 SEHNR and CDR2 FQNEAQ (reference sequence). The CDR3 is CASSIGGGGGETQYF. The CDR3, as DNA: TGTGCCAGCAGCATTGGCGGCGGGGGAGGAGAGACCCAGTACTTC.

This clonotype was detected only a few times. The chain uses TRBV7-2 and TRBJ2-2; D unclear. CDR3 length equals 16 residues. Germline V lookup: CDR1 SGHTA, CDR2 FQGNSA. Deletions cut 3 bases from V and 1 base from J, with 12 bases between. In DNA form, the CDR3 reads TGTGCCAGCAGCTTTTCGAGCCCGATGAACACCGGGGAGCTGTTTTTT. Protein: CASSFSSPMNTGELFF.

This clonotype was counted many times. The chain uses TRBV7-9 and TRBJ2-5; perhaps TRBD1 as D (6 bases). CDR3 length: 12 residues. Germline V gene lookup returns CDR1 SEHNR and CDR2 FQNEAQ (reference sequence). CDR3 coding DNA: TGTGCTGGGGGCAGATCCCAAGAGACCCAGTACTTC. This translates into CAGGRSQETQYF.

The chain recombines TRBV4-3 with TRBJ2-7; 9 bases agree with TRBD2. This CDR3 contains 17 residues. The trim removed 4 bases at V and 7 bases at J, leaving 17 bases unmatched. Germline loops: CDR1 LGHNA, CDR2 YSLEER. Here the CDR3 reads CASSLPGWVAGANEQYF. The CDR3 DNA follows: TGCGCCAGCAGCCTACCAGGGTGGGTAGCGGGGGCTAATGAGCAGTACTTC.

The chain employs TRBV11-2 and TRBJ1-1; D unclear. The V end lost 5 bases, the J end lost 2 bases, and 9 bases lay between the germline ends. CDR3 length equals 13 residues. Germline V CDR1 and CDR2: SGHAT, FQNNGV. The CDR3, as DNA: TGTGCCAGCAGCCTAACCCTCAACACTGAAGCTTTCTTT. Translating it yields CASSLTLNTEAFF. Filled out from reference TRBV11-2 and TRBJ1-1, the complete variable domain reads EAGVAQSPRYKIIEKRQSVAFWCNPISGHATLYWYQQILGQGPKLLIQFQNNGVVDDSQLPKDRFSAERLKGVDSTLKIQPAKLEDSAVYLCASSLTLNTEAFFGQGTRLTVV.

The gene calls are TRBV24-1 and TRBJ2-2, with D possibly TRBD1 on 6 matching bases. The CDR3 has 16 amino acids. V was pared by 2 bases and J by 5 bases, with 14 bases between. Per germline, CDR1 KGHDR and CDR2 SFDVKD. The CDR3 here is CATSDSGRGLTGELFF. The CDR3 coding sequence is TGTGCCACCAGTGATTCCGGCAGGGGCTTAACCGGGGAGCTGTTTTTT.